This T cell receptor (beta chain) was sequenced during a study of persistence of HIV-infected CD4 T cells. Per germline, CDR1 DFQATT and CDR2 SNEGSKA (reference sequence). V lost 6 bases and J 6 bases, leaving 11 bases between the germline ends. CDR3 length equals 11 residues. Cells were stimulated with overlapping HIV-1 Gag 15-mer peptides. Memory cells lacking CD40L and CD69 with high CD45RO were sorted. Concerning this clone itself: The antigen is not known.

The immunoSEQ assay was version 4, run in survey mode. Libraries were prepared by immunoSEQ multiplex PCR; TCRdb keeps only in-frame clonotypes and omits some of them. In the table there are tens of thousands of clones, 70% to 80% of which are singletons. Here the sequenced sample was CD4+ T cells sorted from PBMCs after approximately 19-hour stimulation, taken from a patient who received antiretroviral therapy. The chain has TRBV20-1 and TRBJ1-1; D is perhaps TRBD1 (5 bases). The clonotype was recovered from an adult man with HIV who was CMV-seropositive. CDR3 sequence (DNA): TGCAGTGCGACCAGGGTAGCTGAAGCTTTCTTT. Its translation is CSATRVAEAFF.